This is a list of T cell receptor beta chains from one sample in a study of blood T cell repertoires in COVID-19. Sequenced by immunoSEQ multiplex PCR; TCRdb stores in-frame clones only, minus some. Of fewer than 450,000 clones listed, more than 70% were seen once; the top ten hold over 9.5%. The source material was peripheral blood. The source of these receptors is a woman between 45 and 65 years old with COVID-19, enrolled during active disease. Each CDR3 is given with its conserved first and last residue. A D gene is named only where the DNA matches it firmly. Part of the rows lack a size; the others show once, few, many or a class for expanded clones.

>-|TRBJ1-3|16|-|TRBV7-8
CASSLALRGSGNTIYF
TGTGCCAGCAGCTTAGCGCTCCGGGGCTCTGGAAACACCATATATTTT
>-|TRBJ1-2|12|-|TRBV5-1
CASSWGGSGYTF
TGCGCCAGCAGCTGGGGGGGATCTGGCTACACCTTC
>-|TRBJ2-7|13|-|TRBV11-3
CASSLGYPYEQYF
TGTGCCAGCAGCTTAGGTTATCCCTACGAGCAGTACTTC
>-|TRBJ2-7|14|-|TRBV23-1
CASSPWDNSYEQYF
TGCGCCAGCAGTCCTTGGGACAATTCCTACGAGCAGTACTTC
>few|TRBJ2-7|14|TRBD1|TRBV3-1/TRBV3-2
CASSPEGQGYEQYF
TGTGCCAGCAGCCCGGAGGGACAGGGGTACGAGCAGTACTTC
>-|TRBJ1-3|15|-|TRBV2
CASSFTGLSGNTIYF
TGTGCCAGCAGTTTTACAGGGCTCTCTGGAAACACCATATATTTT
>-|TRBJ2-3|15|-|TRBV6-5
CASSDAQGSWGEQYF
TGTGCCAGCAGCGACGCCCAGGGATCATGGGGGGAGCAGTATTTT
>-|TRBJ2-7|11|-|TRBV7-8
CASSWAAEQYF
TGTGCCAGCAGCTGGGCAGCCGAGCAGTACTTC
>once|TRBJ2-1|11|-|TRBV6-5
CASSTSGEQFF
TGTGCCAGCAGTACCTCGGGAGAGCAGTTCTTC
>-|TRBJ1-1|15|TRBD1|TRBV7-9
CASSPTRQGYAEAFF
TGTGCCAGCAGCCCAACGAGACAGGGGTACGCTGAAGCTTTCTTT
>few|TRBJ2-7|13|TRBD2|TRBV30
CAWSTLAGDEQYF
TGTGCCTGGAGTACACTAGCGGGTGACGAGCAGTACTTC
>-|TRBJ1-6|14|TRBD1|TRBV6-5
CASGDREYGSPLHF
TGTGCCAGCGGGGACAGGGAGTACGGTTCACCCCTCCACTTT
>-|TRBJ2-5|15|TRBD1|TRBV24-1
CATSDSRGGGETQYF
TGTGCCACCAGTGATTCACGAGGGGGCGGAGAGACCCAGTACTTC
>-|TRBJ1-6|13|TRBD1|TRBV11-2
CASSSTTGAALHF
TGTGCCAGCAGCTCTACCACAGGGGCGGCCCTCCACTTT
>-|TRBJ1-1|14|-|TRBV2
CASSAGRGGTEAFF
TGTGCCAGCAGTGCGGGCAGGGGAGGGACTGAAGCTTTCTTT
>few|TRBJ1-5|14|TRBD1|TRBV6-5
CASSPGTGDQPQHF
TGTGCCAGCAGCCCAGGGACAGGGGATCAGCCCCAGCATTTT
>-|TRBJ2-2|17|-|TRBV5-1
CASSLDVRGSDTGELFF
TGCGCCAGCAGCTTGGATGTCAGGGGCTCGGACACCGGGGAGCTGTTTTTT
>-|TRBJ2-1|11|-|TRBV12-3/TRBV12-4
CASSLGGEQFF
TGTGCCAGCAGTTTAGGAGGGGAGCAGTTCTTC
>-|TRBJ1-1|14|-|TRBV6-1
CASSETSGFTEAFF
TGTGCCAGCAGTGAAACATCGGGGTTCACTGAAGCTTTCTTT
>-|TRBJ1-1|14|TRBD1|TRBV20-1
CSASTDRENTEAFF
TGCAGTGCTAGTACCGACAGGGAGAACACTGAAGCTTTCTTT
>-|TRBJ1-2|14|TRBD1|TRBV7-2
CASSLLGQGNGYTF
TGTGCCAGCAGCCTCTTGGGACAGGGAAATGGCTACACCTTC
>once|TRBJ2-3|17|TRBD2|TRBV5-4
CASSSSGGFSSTDTQYF
TGTGCCAGCAGCTCTAGCGGGGGGTTCTCTAGCACAGATACGCAGTATTTT
>-|TRBJ1-6|13|-|TRBV9
CASAGSYNSPLHF
TGTGCCAGCGCGGGCTCCTATAATTCACCCCTCCACTTT
>-|TRBJ1-2|14|-|TRBV5-1
CASSPADTNYGYTF
TGCGCCAGCAGCCCGGCGGACACAAACTATGGCTACACCTTC
>once|TRBJ2-3|16|TRBD2|TRBV3-1/TRBV3-2
CASSPRLAGGSDTQYF
TGTGCCAGCAGCCCACGACTAGCGGGGGGGTCAGATACGCAGTATTTT
>-|TRBJ1-2|14|-|TRBV4-1
CASSLSSGAQGYTF
TGCGCCAGCAGCCTTTCATCAGGGGCACAAGGCTACACCTTC
>-|TRBJ2-1|15|-|TRBV4-2
CASSQRAGGYNEQFF
TGTGCCAGCAGCCAACGGGCGGGCGGCTACAATGAGCAGTTCTTC